This T cell receptor beta chain originates from a study of shared clonotypes between healthy human individuals. Study-level points and caveats: Generally, naive subsets (rather than memory subsets) showed larger estimated richness.

Investigators spread the genomic DNA of each subset evenly over several immunoSEQ plates. Assay used: immunoSEQ multiplex PCR; TCRdb lists only in-frame clones, some missing. The data contain 2,500,000 or so clones, approximately 90% of them singletons. All donors were Caucasian adults living in Nashville, Tennessee. Turning to this clone: What it binds is not known.

The source is a man between 18 and 35 years old in good health. Some clones in this sample may be carry-over from other donors' samples. The specimen sequenced was naive CD4+ T cells from PBMCs. The sample's subset: CD45RA+ positively selected.

In DNA form, the CDR3 reads TGCGCCAGCAGCCAAGAGGGGGCGTGGGGGGAAAAACTGTTTTTT. Translating it yields CASSQEGAWGEKLFF. The gene calls are TRBV4-3 and TRBJ1-4; weak D call: TRBD1 (6 bases). V lost 0 bases, J lost 8 bases, and 13 bases lay in between. The CDR3 extends over 15 amino acids. Germline V gene data show CDR1 as LGHNA and CDR2 as YSLEER.